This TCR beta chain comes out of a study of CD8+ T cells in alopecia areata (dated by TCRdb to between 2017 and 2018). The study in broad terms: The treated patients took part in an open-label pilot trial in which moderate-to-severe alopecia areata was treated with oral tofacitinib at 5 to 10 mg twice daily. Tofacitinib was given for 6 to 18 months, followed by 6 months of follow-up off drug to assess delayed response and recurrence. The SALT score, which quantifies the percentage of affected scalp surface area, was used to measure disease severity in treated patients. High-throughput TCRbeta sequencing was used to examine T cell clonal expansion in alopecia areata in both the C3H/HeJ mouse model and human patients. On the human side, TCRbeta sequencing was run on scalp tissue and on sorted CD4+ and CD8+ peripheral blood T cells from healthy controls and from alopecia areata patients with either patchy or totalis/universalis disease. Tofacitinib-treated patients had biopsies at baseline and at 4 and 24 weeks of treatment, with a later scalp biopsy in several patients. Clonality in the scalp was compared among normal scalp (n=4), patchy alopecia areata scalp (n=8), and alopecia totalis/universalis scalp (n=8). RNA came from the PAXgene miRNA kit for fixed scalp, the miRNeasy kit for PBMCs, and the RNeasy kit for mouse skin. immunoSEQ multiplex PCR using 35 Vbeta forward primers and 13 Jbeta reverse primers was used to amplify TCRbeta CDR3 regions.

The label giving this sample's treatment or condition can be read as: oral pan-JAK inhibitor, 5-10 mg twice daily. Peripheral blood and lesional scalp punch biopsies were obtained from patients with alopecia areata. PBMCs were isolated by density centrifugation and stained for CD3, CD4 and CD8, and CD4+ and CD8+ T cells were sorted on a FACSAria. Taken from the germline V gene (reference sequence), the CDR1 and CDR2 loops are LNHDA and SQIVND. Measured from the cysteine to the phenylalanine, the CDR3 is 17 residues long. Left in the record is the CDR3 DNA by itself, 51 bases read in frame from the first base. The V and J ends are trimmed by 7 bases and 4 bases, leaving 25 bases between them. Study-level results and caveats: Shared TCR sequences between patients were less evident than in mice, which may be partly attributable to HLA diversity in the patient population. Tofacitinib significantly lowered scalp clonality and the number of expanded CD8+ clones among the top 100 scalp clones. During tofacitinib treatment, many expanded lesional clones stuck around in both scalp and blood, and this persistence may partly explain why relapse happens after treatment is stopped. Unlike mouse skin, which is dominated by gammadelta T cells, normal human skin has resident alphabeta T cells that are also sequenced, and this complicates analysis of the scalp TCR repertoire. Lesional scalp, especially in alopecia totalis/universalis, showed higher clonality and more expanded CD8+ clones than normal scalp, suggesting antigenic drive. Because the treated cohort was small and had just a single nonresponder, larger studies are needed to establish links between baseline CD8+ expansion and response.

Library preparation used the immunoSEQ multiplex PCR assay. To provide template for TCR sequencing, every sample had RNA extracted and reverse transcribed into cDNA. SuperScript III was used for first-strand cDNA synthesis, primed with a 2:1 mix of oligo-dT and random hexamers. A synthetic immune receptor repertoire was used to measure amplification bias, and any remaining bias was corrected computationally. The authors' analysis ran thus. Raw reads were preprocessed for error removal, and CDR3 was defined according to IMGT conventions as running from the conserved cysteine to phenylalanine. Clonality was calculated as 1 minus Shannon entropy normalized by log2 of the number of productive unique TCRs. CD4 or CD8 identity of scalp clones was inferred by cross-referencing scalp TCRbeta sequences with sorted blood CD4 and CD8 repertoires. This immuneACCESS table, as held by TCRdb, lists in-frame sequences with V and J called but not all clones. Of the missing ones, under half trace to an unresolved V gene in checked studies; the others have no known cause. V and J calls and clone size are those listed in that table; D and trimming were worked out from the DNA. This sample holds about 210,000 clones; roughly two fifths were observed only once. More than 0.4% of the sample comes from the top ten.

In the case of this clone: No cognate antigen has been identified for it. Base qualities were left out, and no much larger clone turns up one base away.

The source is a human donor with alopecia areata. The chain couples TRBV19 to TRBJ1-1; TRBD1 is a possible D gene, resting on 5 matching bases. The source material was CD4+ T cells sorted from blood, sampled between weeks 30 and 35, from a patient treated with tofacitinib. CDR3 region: CASIWGGAGRGSTEAFF. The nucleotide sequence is TGTGCCAGTATCTGGGGTGGGGCAGGTCGTGGAAGCACTGAAGCTTTCTTT.